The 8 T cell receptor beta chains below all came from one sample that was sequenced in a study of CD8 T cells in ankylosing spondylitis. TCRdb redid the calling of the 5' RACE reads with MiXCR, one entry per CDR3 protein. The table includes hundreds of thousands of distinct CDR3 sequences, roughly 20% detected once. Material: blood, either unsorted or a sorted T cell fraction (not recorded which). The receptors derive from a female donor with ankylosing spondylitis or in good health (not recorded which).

As DNA, the CDR3 is TGCAGTGCTACTGAAACCGGGACCCCAGCCAACGAGCAGTTCTTC. Translated: CSATETGTPANEQFF. The chain is built from TRBV20-1 and TRBJ2-1, with D tentatively TRBD1 or TRBD2 (5 bases each). This CDR3 contains 15 residues. The V end lost 4 bases, the J end lost 10 bases, and 23 bases lay between the germline ends. The germline CDR1 and CDR2 sequences are DFQATT and SNEGSKA (reference sequence).

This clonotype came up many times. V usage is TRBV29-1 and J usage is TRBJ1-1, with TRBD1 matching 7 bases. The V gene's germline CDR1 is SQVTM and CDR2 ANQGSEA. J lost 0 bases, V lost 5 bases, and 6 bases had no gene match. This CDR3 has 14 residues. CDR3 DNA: TGCAGCGTTTACGGGACAGACGTGAACACTGAAGCTTTCTTT. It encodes CSVYGTDVNTEAFF.

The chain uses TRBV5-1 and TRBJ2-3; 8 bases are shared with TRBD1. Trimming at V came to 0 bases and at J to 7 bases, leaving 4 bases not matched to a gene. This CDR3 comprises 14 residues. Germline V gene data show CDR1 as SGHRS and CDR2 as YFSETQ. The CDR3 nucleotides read TGCGCCAGCAGCTTGGGGGACAGGCACCATACGCAGTATTTT. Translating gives CASSLGDRHHTQYF.

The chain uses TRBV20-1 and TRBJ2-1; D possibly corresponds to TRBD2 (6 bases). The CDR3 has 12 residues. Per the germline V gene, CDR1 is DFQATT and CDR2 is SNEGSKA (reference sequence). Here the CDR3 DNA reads TGCAGAGTTTGGAGGGGTCCTAATGAGCAGTTCTTC. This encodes CRVWRGPNEQFF.

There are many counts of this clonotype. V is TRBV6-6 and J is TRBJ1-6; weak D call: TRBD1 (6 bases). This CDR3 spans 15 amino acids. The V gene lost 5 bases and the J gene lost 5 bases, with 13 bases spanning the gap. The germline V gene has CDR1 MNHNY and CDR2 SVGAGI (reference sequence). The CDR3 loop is CASSLGTTNNSPLHF. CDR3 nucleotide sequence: TGTGCCAGCAGTCTCGGGACAACCAATAATTCACCCCTCCACTTT.

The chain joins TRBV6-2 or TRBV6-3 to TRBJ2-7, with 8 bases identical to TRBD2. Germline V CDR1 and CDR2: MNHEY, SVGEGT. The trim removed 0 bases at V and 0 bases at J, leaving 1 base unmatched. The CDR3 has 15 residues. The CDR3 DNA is TGTGCCAGCAGTTACTCTACTAGCGGCTCCTACGAGCAGTACTTC. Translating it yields CASSYSTSGSYEQYF.

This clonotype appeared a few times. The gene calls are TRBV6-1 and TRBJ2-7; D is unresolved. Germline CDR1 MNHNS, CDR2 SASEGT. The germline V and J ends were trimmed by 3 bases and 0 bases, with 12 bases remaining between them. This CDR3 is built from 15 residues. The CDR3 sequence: CASSDRFPFSYEQYF. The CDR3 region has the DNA TGTGCCAGCAGTGATCGGTTTCCCTTCTCCTACGAGCAGTACTTC.

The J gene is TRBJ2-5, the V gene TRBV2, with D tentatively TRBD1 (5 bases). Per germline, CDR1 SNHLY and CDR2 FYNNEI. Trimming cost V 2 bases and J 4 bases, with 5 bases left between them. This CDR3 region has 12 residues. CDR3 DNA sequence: TGTGCCAGCAGTGAAAGGGGAGAGACCCAGTACTTC. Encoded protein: CASSERGETQYF. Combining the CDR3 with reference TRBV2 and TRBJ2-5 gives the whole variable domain EPEVTQTPSHQVTQMGQEVILRCVPISNHLYFYWYRQILGQKVEFLVSFYNNEISEKSEIFDDQFSVERPDGSNFTLKIRSTKLEDSAMYFCASSERGETQYFGPGTRLLVL.